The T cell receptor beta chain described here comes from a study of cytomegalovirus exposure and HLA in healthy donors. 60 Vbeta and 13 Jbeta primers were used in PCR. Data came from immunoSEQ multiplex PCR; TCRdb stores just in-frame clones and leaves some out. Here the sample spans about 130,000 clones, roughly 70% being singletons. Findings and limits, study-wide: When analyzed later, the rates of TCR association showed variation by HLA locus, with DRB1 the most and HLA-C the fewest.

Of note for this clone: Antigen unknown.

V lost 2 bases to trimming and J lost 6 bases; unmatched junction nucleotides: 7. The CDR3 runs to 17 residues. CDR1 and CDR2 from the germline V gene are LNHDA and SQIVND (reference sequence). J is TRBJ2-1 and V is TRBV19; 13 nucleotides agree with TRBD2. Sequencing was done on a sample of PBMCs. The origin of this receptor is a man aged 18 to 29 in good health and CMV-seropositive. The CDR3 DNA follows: TGTGCCAGTAGTATAAGGGGGGGACTAGCGGGGAGCAATGAGCAGTTCTTC. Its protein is CASSIRGGLAGSNEQFF.